The 6 T cell receptor beta chains below were found in one sample sequenced in a study of shared clonotypes between healthy human individuals. The data were produced by immunoSEQ multiplex PCR, yet TCRdb's version contains in-frame clones alone and is incomplete. The data hold 850,000 to 1,100,000 clones, with approximately 80% observed a single time. Material: memory CD4+ T cells from PBMCs. Subset indicated: CD45RA-negative fraction. The receptors were gathered from a man younger than 30 in good health. Some clones in this sample may be carry-over from other donors' samples.

The chain uses TRBV7-2 and TRBJ2-5, with 10 bases that match TRBD1. The junction had 9 bases not matched to a gene; V was cut back by 5 bases and J by 0 bases. In germline, CDR1 is SGHTA, CDR2 FQGNSA. The CDR3 length is 17 residues. The DNA of the CDR3 is TGTGCCAGCAGCCTATTACGGACAGGGGGAGACCAAGAGACCCAGTACTTC. This codes for CASSLLRTGGDQETQYF.

The J gene is TRBJ1-2, the V gene TRBV28; D gene ambiguous. This CDR3 is 12 amino acids long. Germline V gene data show CDR1 as MDHEN and CDR2 as SYDVKM. V was trimmed by 8 bases and J by 7 bases, leaving 14 bases between them. The CDR3 bases are TGTGCCAGCTGTCCGGCGACGGGTGGCTACACCTTC. Translating gives CASCPATGGYTF.

This clone has only one observation. The chain is built from TRBV5-4 and TRBJ2-2, with TRBD1 as a possible D gene (5 bases). Trimming took off 5 bases at V and 5 bases at J, with 25 bases between the two ends. The CDR3 runs to 18 residues. Germline V gives CDR1 SGHNT, CDR2 YYREEE (reference sequence). The CDR3 loop is CASSTPETQATRTGELFF. As DNA, the CDR3 is TGTGCCAGCAGTACCCCGGAGACACAGGCTACACGGACCGGGGAGCTGTTTTTT.

The chain uses TRBV6-5 and TRBJ2-1; D possibly corresponds to TRBD1 (5 bases). The ends were cut back, 5 bases at V and 1 base at J, with 12 bases in the middle. Germline V gene data show CDR1 as MNHEY and CDR2 as SVGAGI. The length of the CDR3 is 15 residues. This chain's CDR3 is CASSRQRRSYNEQFF. CDR3 nucleotides: TGTGCCAGCAGTCGACAGAGGAGATCCTACAATGAGCAGTTCTTC.

The J gene is TRBJ2-2, the V gene TRBV9; D is possibly TRBD2 (6 bases). Trimming removed 1 base at V and 2 bases at J, with 9 bases between. This CDR3 is built from 15 residues. Germline CDR1 and CDR2: SGDLS and YYNGEE. The CDR3 coding sequence is TGTGCCAGCAGCGTATTAGCGGCTAACACCGGGGAGCTGTTTTTT. This encodes CASSVLAANTGELFF.

In its sample, this clone was seen many times. This sample includes further DNA sequences coding for the same CDR3. J is TRBJ1-3 and V is TRBV4-1; D unresolved. There are 15 residues in the CDR3. The V end was cut by 0 bases, the J end by 1 base, with 7 bases between. Per germline, CDR1 MGHRA and CDR2 YSYEKL. The CDR3 region is CASSQDPGSGNTIYF. DNA for the CDR3: TGCGCCAGCAGCCAAGATCCGGGTTCTGGAAACACCATATATTTT.